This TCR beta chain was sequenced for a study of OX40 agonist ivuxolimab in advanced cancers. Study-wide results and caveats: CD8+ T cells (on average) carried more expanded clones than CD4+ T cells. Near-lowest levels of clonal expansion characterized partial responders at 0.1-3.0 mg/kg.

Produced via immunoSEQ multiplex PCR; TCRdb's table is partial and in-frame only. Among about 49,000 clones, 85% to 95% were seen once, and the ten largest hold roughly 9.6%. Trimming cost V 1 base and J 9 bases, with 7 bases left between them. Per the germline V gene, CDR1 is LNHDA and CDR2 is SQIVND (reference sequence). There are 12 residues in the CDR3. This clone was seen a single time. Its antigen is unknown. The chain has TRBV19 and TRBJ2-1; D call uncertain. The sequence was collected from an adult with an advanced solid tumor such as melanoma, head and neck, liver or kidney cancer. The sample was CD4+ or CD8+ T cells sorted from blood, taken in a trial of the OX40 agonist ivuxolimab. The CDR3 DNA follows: TGTGCCAGTAGTATAGTTGCCGGTGAGCAGTTCTTC. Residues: CASSIVAGEQFF.